Presented here are 5 T cell receptor beta chains from one specimen sequenced in a study of Tregs in tolerant kidney transplant recipients. The protocol was immunoSEQ multiplex PCR, while the TCRdb copy is restricted to in-frame clones and leaves out a portion. Counted here are about 87,000 clones, roughly 93% occurring once; the ten biggest clones make up 0.46%. The sequenced sample was CD4+ T cells from blood, obtained before the transplant. These receptors came from a human donor who received a combined kidney and bone marrow transplant.

The chain recombines TRBV7-7 with TRBJ1-4, with D possibly TRBD1 on 5 matching bases. CDR1 and CDR2 (germline): SSHAT, FNYEAQ (reference sequence). V shed 10 bases and J shed 3 bases, with 15 bases lying between them. The CDR3 is 14 residues long. The chain's CDR3 is CATARGGANEKLFF. Written as DNA, the CDR3 is TGTGCCACAGCACGTGGGGGGGCTAATGAAAAACTGTTTTTT. Combining the CDR3 with reference TRBV7-7 and TRBJ1-4 gives the whole variable domain GAGVSQSPRYKVTKRGQDVTLRCDPISSHATLYWYQQALGQGPEFLTYFNYEAQPDKSGLPSDRFSAERPEGSISTLTIQRTEQRDSAMYRCATARGGANEKLFFGSGTQLSVL.

The CDR3 region is CASSFEGANEKLFF. The CDR3, as DNA: TGTGCCAGCAGCTTCGAGGGGGCAAATGAAAAACTGTTTTTT. The chain employs TRBV21-1 and TRBJ1-4; the table's D call, TRBD1, was not checked against the DNA. TRBV21-1 is a pseudogene segment. The length of the CDR3 is 14 residues.

The chain joins TRBV4-1 to TRBJ1-4; 7 nucleotides align to TRBD1. Germline loops: CDR1 MGHRA, CDR2 YSYEKL. V was clipped by 1 base and J by 5 bases; unmatched bases: 10. This CDR3 spans 17 amino acids. The CDR3 DNA sequence: TGCGCCAGCAGCCAAGGTGACAGGGCCTCGGGGAATGAAAAACTGTTTTTT. Its protein is CASSQGDRASGNEKLFF.

This sequence joins TRBV6-4 and TRBJ2-1, with 10 positions matching TRBD2. Looked up from germline, CDR1 is MRHNA and CDR2 is SNTAGT. V lost 3 bases, J lost 8 bases, and 4 bases stayed unmatched. This CDR3 contains 14 residues. The CDR3 bases are TGTGCCAGCAGTGATCTAGCGGGAGATGATGAGCAGTTCTTC. Encoded protein: CASSDLAGDDEQFF.

The genes are TRBV25-1 and TRBJ1-3; the match to TRBD1 covers 9 bases. Germline trimming cut 6 bases from V and 0 bases from J; bases unmatched to any gene: 0. The CDR3 spans 14 residues. In germline, CDR1 is MGHDK, CDR2 SYGVNS. CDR3 amino acids: CASRDRGSGNTIYF. In DNA, the CDR3 is TGTGCCAGCAGGGACAGGGGCTCTGGAAACACCATATATTTT.